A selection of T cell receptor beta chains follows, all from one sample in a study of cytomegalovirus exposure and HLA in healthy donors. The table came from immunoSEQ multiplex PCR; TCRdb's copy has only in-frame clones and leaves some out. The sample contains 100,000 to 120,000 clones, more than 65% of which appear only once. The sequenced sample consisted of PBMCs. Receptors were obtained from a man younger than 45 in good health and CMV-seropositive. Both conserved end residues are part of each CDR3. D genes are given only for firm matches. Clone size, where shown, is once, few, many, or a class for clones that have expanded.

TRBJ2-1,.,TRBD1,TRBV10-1,CATKSGQGSNEQFF,TGCGCCACCAAGTCGGGACAGGGATCAAATGAGCAGTTCTTC
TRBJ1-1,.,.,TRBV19,CASKGQLNTEAFF,TGTGCCAGTAAGGGGCAGCTTAACACTGAAGCTTTCTTT
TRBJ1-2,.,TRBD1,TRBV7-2,CASSLLSGGNYGYTF,TGTGCCAGCAGCTTACTTTCAGGGGGCAACTATGGCTACACCTTC
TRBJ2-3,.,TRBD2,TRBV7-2,CASSLALAGPDTQYF,TGTGCCAGCAGCTTAGCACTAGCGGGACCAGATACGCAGTATTTT
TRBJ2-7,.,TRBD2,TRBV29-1,CSAIGTSGAYEQYF,TGCAGCGCAATAGGGACTAGCGGGGCCTACGAGCAGTACTTC
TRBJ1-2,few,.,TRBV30,CAWTREVYGYTF,TGTGCCTGGACCCGGGAGGTCTATGGCTACACCTTC
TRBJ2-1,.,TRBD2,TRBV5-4,CASRLSRGGYNEQFF,TGTGCCAGCAGGCTTTCGCGGGGGGGATACAATGAGCAGTTCTTC
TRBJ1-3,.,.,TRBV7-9,CASSLGGSGNTIYF,TGTGCCAGCAGCTTAGGAGGCTCTGGAAACACCATATATTTT
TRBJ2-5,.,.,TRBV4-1,CASSQVERNRETQYF,TGCGCCAGCAGCCAAGTGGAGCGCAATAGAGAGACCCAGTACTTC
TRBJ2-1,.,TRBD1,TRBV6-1,CASSVYRGLGVNEQFF,TGTGCCAGCAGTGTCTACAGGGGGCTGGGAGTCAATGAGCAGTTCTTC
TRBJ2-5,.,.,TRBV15,CATSRPASGEQYF,TGTGCCACCAGCAGACCAGCGTCCGGGGAGCAGTACTTC
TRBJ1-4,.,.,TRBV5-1,CASSLGGAAEKLFF,TGCGCCAGCAGCTTGGGCGGGGCAGCCGAAAAACTGTTTTTT
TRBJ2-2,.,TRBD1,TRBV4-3,CASSQDPQDRGGTGELFF,TGCGCCAGCAGCCAAGATCCCCAAGACAGGGGGGGCACCGGGGAGCTGTTTTTT
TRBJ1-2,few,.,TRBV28,CASSLPLRRNYGYTF,TGTGCCAGCAGTTTACCCCTAAGGCGGAACTATGGCTACACCTTC
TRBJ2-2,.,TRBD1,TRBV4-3,CASSQEVRRDRRHTGELFF,TGCGCCAGCAGCCAAGAGGTTAGGCGGGACAGGAGACACACCGGGGAGCTGTTTTTT
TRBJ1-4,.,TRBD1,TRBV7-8,CASRYRGQGEKLFF,TGTGCCAGCAGATACAGGGGGCAGGGTGAAAAACTGTTTTTT
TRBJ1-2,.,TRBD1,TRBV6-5,CASSLQGQGVYGYTF,TGTGCCAGCAGTTTGCAGGGACAGGGAGTCTATGGCTACACCTTC
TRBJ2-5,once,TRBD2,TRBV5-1,CASSLELAGGETQYF,TGCGCCAGCAGCTTGGAACTAGCGGGGGGAGAGACCCAGTACTTC
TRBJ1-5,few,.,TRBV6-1,CASSVMTEHQPQHF,TGTGCCAGCAGTGTTATGACAGAACATCAGCCCCAGCATTTT
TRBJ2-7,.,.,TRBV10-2,CASQPNRPLGEQYF,TGCGCCAGTCAGCCGAACAGGCCCTTGGGCGAGCAGTACTTC
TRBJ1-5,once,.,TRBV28,CAGSLPGGNQPQHF,TGTGCCGGCAGTTTACCGGGGGGGAATCAGCCCCAGCATTTT
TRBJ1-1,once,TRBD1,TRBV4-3,CASSPTRTGTEAFF,TGCGCCAGCAGCCCAACCCGGACAGGCACTGAAGCTTTCTTT